The clone carrying this TCR beta chain was observed at least ten times. These data belong to a study of T cells in Graves' hyperthyroidism and ophthalmopathy. The germline V gene has CDR1 SEHNR and CDR2 FQNEAQ (reference sequence). The CDR3 has 15 residues. V lost 1 base and J lost 1, with 8 bases in between. Uncontrolled infections, other autoimmune diseases, pregnancy or lactation led to exclusion of patients. Fresh peripheral blood, 8 to 10 ml of it, supplied the PBMCs. Using RNA transcripts as the source, TCR beta CDR3 regions were amplified. Using the HTBI primer set, a first-round RT-PCR was run on the TCR CDR3. TCRdb recomputed calls from the multiplex PCR reads with MiXCR, one row per CDR3 protein. This table has around 530,000 distinct CDR3 sequences, more than 15% appearing once.

The sequence derives from a young woman with Graves' ophthalmopathy. The material sequenced was blood. The J gene is TRBJ2-4, the V gene TRBV7-9, with D perhaps given as TRBD1 or TRBD2 (5 bases each). In DNA, the CDR3 is TGTGCCAGCAGCTTAGGTTGGGGGGCCAAAAACATTCAGTACTTC. The encoded protein is CASSLGWGAKNIQYF.